These T cell receptor beta chains were read from a single sample in a study of shared clonotypes between healthy human individuals. Generated by immunoSEQ multiplex PCR, the TCRdb table keeps only in-frame clones and is missing some. The data contain about 680,000 clones, 55% to 85% of them seen just once; the ten biggest clones take up 1.5% to 2%. The sequencing input was memory CD4+ T cells sorted from blood. These receptors originate from a young woman in good health. CDR3s include the opening cysteine and the closing phenylalanine or tryptophan. Fields, in order: D gene, V gene, J gene, CDR3 protein, CDR3 DNA. The D gene is left open where the match is weak.

-	TRBV2	TRBJ1-1	CASSRTRVDTEAFF	TGTGCCAGCAGTCGGACAAGGGTGGACACTGAAGCTTTCTTT
TRBD1	TRBV6-5	TRBJ1-3	CASSYSDRNGNTIYF	TGTGCCAGCAGTTACTCGGACAGGAACGGAAACACCATATATTTT
TRBD1	TRBV28	TRBJ2-7	CASSLWQGALLF	TGTGCCAGCAGTTTGTGGCAGGGGGCCCTACTATTC
TRBD1	TRBV14	TRBJ2-7	CASSQPGQGSGEQYF	TGTGCCAGCAGCCAACCGGGACAGGGGTCTGGCGAGCAGTACTTC
TRBD2	TRBV19	TRBJ2-1	CASSIIGTSGMHEQFF	TGTGCCAGTAGTATAATCGGAACTAGCGGGATGCATGAGCAGTTCTTC
-	TRBV5-4	TRBJ2-2	CASSFLGTGELFF	TGTGCCAGCAGCTTTTTAGGGACCGGGGAGCTGTTTTTT
-	TRBV4-1	TRBJ2-1	CASSQDRDTEYNEQFF	TGCGCCAGCAGCCAAGATCGTGACACCGAATACAATGAGCAGTTCTTC
-	TRBV28	TRBJ1-2	CASSYRDRHYGYTF	TGTGCCAGCAGTTATCGGGACCGCCACTATGGCTACACCTTC
TRBD1	TRBV7-2	TRBJ1-3	CASSLGGRGTGNTIYF	TGTGCCAGCAGCTTAGGGGGCAGGGGGACTGGAAACACCATATATTTT
-	TRBV5-1	TRBJ2-1	CASSLAPGQANEQFF	TGCGCCAGCAGCTTGGCTCCAGGCCAAGCAAATGAGCAGTTCTTC